One sample yielded the 6 T cell receptor beta chains listed below, sequenced in a study of blood T cell repertoires in COVID-19. Some clones are missing from TCRdb's copy, which holds only in-frame ones; the method was immunoSEQ multiplex PCR. The sample has tens of thousands of clones; roughly 80% are singletons. Sequenced input: peripheral blood. Source of these receptors: a man between 70 and 80 years old with acute or convalescent COVID-19.

The chain joins TRBV28 to TRBJ1-1; TRBD1 agrees at 9 bases. V shed 3 bases and J 4 bases; nucleotides not matched to a gene: 9. The germline V gene encodes CDR1 MDHEN and CDR2 SYDVKM. The CDR3 contains 16 residues. The CDR3 DNA reads TGTGCCAGCAGTTTTTCCGGGACAGGGAGGGGCACTGAAGCTTTCTTT. Residues: CASSFSGTGRGTEAFF. Variable domain in full (rest from reference TRBV28 and TRBJ1-1): DVKVTQSSRYLVKRTGEKVFLECVQDMDHENMFWYRQDPGLGLRLIYFSYDVKMKEKGDIPEGYSVSREKKERFSLILESASTNQTSMYLCASSFSGTGRGTEAFFGQGTRLTVV.

The chain has TRBV7-2 and TRBJ2-1; 8 bases agree with TRBD2. CDR3 length equals 17 residues. The trim removed 3 bases at V and 0 bases at J, leaving 7 bases unmatched. CDR1 and CDR2 (germline): SGHTA, FQGNSA. The CDR3 DNA follows: TGTGCCAGCAGCTTGAGTAGCGGGACCCGCTCCTACAATGAGCAGTTCTTC. This sequence encodes CASSLSSGTRSYNEQFF.

J is TRBJ2-6 and V is TRBV5-6; D not resolved. Trimming removed 4 bases at V and 2 bases at J, with 10 bases between. The CDR3 has 15 amino acids. CDR1 and CDR2 (germline): SGHDT, YYEEEE. The CDR3 sequence is CASSQIDTGANVLTF. The CDR3 nucleotides read TGTGCCAGCAGCCAAATCGACACTGGGGCCAACGTCCTGACTTTC.

The chain links TRBV12-3 or TRBV12-4 to TRBJ1-4; D is uncertain. V was shortened by 5 bases and J by 7 bases, with 8 bases between the two germline ends. The CDR3 is 12 amino acids. Here the CDR3 DNA reads TGTGCCAGCAGTCCTCTCCGTGAAAAACTGTTTTTT. Its translation is CASSPLREKLFF.

V is TRBV24-1 and J is TRBJ1-2; 8 bases align to TRBD1. This CDR3 comprises 13 residues. The germline V gene has CDR1 KGHDR and CDR2 SFDVKD. With V trimmed by 2 bases and J by 7 bases, 2 bases remained unmatched. The CDR3 region is CATSDWQGAGYTF. CDR3 bases: TGTGCCACCAGTGATTGGCAGGGGGCTGGCTACACCTTC.

The chain recombines TRBV19 with TRBJ2-3, with no clear D. CDR3 length equals 14 residues. CDR1 is LNHDA, CDR2 SQIVND, per germline (reference sequence). Trimming removed 3 bases from V and 5 bases from J, with 12 bases in between. The CDR3 loop reads CASSISQPQDTQYF. The DNA for the CDR3 is TGTGCCAGTAGTATCAGTCAACCCCAAGATACGCAGTATTTT.